The clone carrying this T cell receptor beta chain appeared many times. What it binds is unknown. This specimen comes from a study of T cells in Graves' hyperthyroidism and ophthalmopathy. Across the whole study: Before any treatment, at initial diagnosis, peripheral blood was collected. Study findings and constraints: Clonotypes that were expanded in thyroid above 0.001 mostly appeared in blood too.

V lost 4 bases to trimming and J lost 3 bases, with 14 bases between them. The length of the CDR3 is 15 residues. CDR1 and CDR2 (germline): SGHTS, YDEGEE. It was RNA transcripts that yielded the amplified TCR beta CDR3 regions. When the TCR CDR3 underwent first-round RT-PCR, the HTBI primer set was used. TCRdb fed the multiplex PCR reads into MiXCR, producing one record per CDR3 protein. The sample includes roughly 350,000 distinct CDR3 sequences, roughly 15% of them seen just once. The rearrangement uses TRBV5-8 and TRBJ1-5; maybe TRBD1 (6 bases). The clonotype comes from a young woman with Graves' ophthalmopathy. The sequenced sample was blood. This CDR3 reads CASSPTGNINQPQHF. The CDR3, as DNA: TGTGCCAGCAGCCCCACAGGGAATATCAATCAGCCCCAGCATTTT.